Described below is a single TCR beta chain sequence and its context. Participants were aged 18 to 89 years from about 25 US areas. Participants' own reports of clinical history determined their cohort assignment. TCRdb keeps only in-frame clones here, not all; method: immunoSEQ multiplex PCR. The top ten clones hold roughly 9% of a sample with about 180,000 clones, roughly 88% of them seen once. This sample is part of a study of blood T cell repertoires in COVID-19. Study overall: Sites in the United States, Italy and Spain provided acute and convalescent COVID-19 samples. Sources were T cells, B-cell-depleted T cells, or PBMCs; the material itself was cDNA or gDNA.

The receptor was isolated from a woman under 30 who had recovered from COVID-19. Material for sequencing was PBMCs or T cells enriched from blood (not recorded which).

The CDR3 DNA sequence: TGTGCCAGCAGTCCGACTAGCGGAGACACCGGGGAGCTGTTTTTT. It specifies CASSPTSGDTGELFF. The gene calls are TRBV28 and TRBJ2-2, with 9 bases that match TRBD2. The CDR3 covers 15 residues. V lost 5 bases and J lost 3; bases outside the gene matches: 4. CDR1 is MDHEN, CDR2 SYDVKM, per germline.